The present T cell receptor beta chain was sequenced within a study of blood T cell repertoires in COVID-19. Study background: The United States, Italy and Spain provided the acute and convalescent COVID-19 samples.

Original processing notes: Reference gene primer amplification gave estimated nucleated cell counts. The data were produced by immunoSEQ multiplex PCR, yet TCRdb's version contains in-frame clones alone and is incomplete. V and J calls plus clone size are reproduced from that table; the DNA served to infer D and trimming. Among over 200,000 clones listed, roughly 87% were seen once. The V gene lost 6 bases and the J gene lost 4 bases, with 18 bases spanning the gap. The germline V gene has CDR1 MDHEN and CDR2 SYDVKM. This CDR3 comprises 15 residues. Participants were aged about 18 to 100 years from more than 20 US areas. Categorization into cohorts depended on clinical history that participants reported.

Specimen: PBMCs or T cells enriched from blood (not recorded which). The sequence was collected from a man aged 18 to 30 with acute COVID-19. The genes are TRBV28 and TRBJ1-2; D remains ambiguous. The DNA of the CDR3 is TGTGCCAGCAGCGGTCATGTCCAGCGTGGCTATGGCTACACCTTC. It specifies CASSGHVQRGYGYTF.